This T cell receptor (beta chain) emerged from a study of T cell repertoires in cytomegalovirus infection. For the study at large: CMV infection and matching HLA type were both indicated by public TCR beta signatures. Study results and caveats: Public TCR beta family frequency separated CMV-and-HLA carriers, including in an independent cohort.

The V segment lost 5 bases and the J segment 4 bases; nucleotides outside the gene matches: 5. Germline V gene data show CDR1 as SEHNR and CDR2 as FQNEAQ (reference sequence). The CDR3 totals 14 residues. To note about this clonotype: Its antigen is unknown.

TCRdb ran MiXCR on the reads and lists one entry per CDR3 protein. The sample yields 140,000 to 150,000 distinct CDR3 sequences, about 32% seen once. The receptor's source is a human donor in good health (CMV status not recorded). Some clones in this sample may be carry-over from other donors' samples. The chain couples TRBV7-9 to TRBJ2-7, with 10 nucleotides matching TRBD1. The sample in question was CD8+ T cells from cultured PBMCs, obtained from culture after CMV antigen stimulation. The CDR3 coding sequence is TGTGCCAGCAGCCATCGACAGGGGGCTTACGAGCAGTACTTC. Protein product: CASSHRQGAYEQYF.